Following are 2 T cell receptor beta chains from one sample sequenced in a study of blood T cell repertoires in COVID-19. Sequenced by immunoSEQ multiplex PCR; TCRdb stores in-frame clones only, minus some. In the table there are under 200,000 clones, roughly 82% of which are singletons. Sequencing was carried out using PBMCs or T cells enriched from blood (not recorded which). Receptors originate from a man aged 50 or older who had recovered from COVID-19.

This rearrangement joins TRBV28 to TRBJ1-4, with D unclear. Per the germline V gene, CDR1 is MDHEN and CDR2 is SYDVKM. The CDR3 is made up of 14 amino acids. Deletions cut 2 bases from V and 6 bases from J, with 10 bases between. The CDR3 sequence: CASSLRRSDEKLFF. DNA of the CDR3: TGTGCCAGCAGTTTACGACGGAGTGATGAAAAACTGTTTTTT.

This chain connects TRBV28 to TRBJ1-4, with D possibly TRBD1 on 6 matching bases. The V and J ends lost 3 bases and 5 bases respectively, with 10 bases between them. The V gene's germline CDR1 is MDHEN and CDR2 SYDVKM. This CDR3 is 14 amino acids long. As DNA, the CDR3 is TGTGCCAGCAGTTTGCATGGACAGAATGAAAAACTGTTTTTT. Protein product: CASSLHGQNEKLFF.